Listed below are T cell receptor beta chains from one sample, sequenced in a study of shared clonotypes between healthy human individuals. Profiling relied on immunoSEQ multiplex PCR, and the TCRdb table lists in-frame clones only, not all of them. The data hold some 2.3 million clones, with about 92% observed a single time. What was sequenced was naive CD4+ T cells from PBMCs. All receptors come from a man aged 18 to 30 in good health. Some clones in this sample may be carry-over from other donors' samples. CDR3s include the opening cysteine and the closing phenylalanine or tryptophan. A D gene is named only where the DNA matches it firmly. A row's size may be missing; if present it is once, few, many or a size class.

CDR3: CASSGGRDGDTQYF
DNA: TGTGCCAGCAGCGGGGGGAGAGATGGAGATACGCAGTATTTT
size: -
V: TRBV2
J: TRBJ2-3
D: TRBD2

CDR3: CGGGTNTGELFF
DNA: TGTGGAGGCGGGACGAACACCGGGGAGCTGTTTTTT
size: -
V: TRBV28
J: TRBJ2-2
D: -

CDR3: CASTGLGSSNEQFF
DNA: TGTGCCAGCACGGGACTAGGATCCTCAAATGAGCAGTTCTTC
size: -
V: TRBV2
J: TRBJ2-1
D: TRBD2

CDR3: CASSLGVPSSYNEQFF
DNA: TGTGCCAGCAGCTTAGGTGTTCCGAGCTCCTACAATGAGCAGTTCTTC
size: -
V: TRBV7-7
J: TRBJ2-1
D: -

CDR3: CASSLASGSPGEQYF
DNA: TGTGCCAGCAGCTTAGCTAGCGGGAGTCCGGGCGAGCAGTACTTC
size: once
V: TRBV7-9
J: TRBJ2-7
D: TRBD2

CDR3: CASSLGQGQETQYF
DNA: TGTGCCAGCAGCTTAGGACAGGGACAAGAGACCCAGTACTTC
size: -
V: TRBV5-4
J: TRBJ2-5
D: TRBD1

CDR3: CASRGGRTGIQPQHF
DNA: TGTGCCAGCAGGGGGGGGAGGACAGGGATACAGCCCCAGCATTTT
size: once
V: TRBV2
J: TRBJ1-5
D: TRBD1

CDR3: CASSALGRMNTEAFF
DNA: TGTGCCAGCAGCGCCCTGGGCCGGATGAACACTGAAGCTTTCTTT
size: few
V: TRBV7-8
J: TRBJ1-1
D: -

CDR3: CASSQEIELPGGEQYF
DNA: TGTGCCAGCAGCCAAGAAATCGAGCTTCCGGGGGGAGAGCAGTACTTC
size: -
V: TRBV4-2
J: TRBJ2-7
D: TRBD2

CDR3: CASSAGAGNDWDTEAFF
DNA: TGTGCCAGCAGTGCAGGGGCAGGGAATGATTGGGACACTGAAGCTTTCTTT
size: -
V: TRBV6-1
J: TRBJ1-1
D: -

CDR3: CASSFSETQYF
DNA: TGTGCCAGCAGTTTTTCAGAGACCCAGTACTTC
size: few
V: TRBV28
J: TRBJ2-5
D: -

CDR3: CASSYSTGGGYGYTF
DNA: TGTGCCAGCAGTTACTCGACAGGGGGAGGCTATGGCTACACCTTC
size: -
V: TRBV6-5
J: TRBJ1-2
D: TRBD1

CDR3: CASSFKPLDSYGYTF
DNA: TGTGCCAGCAGTTTTAAGCCCTTGGACAGCTATGGCTACACCTTC
size: -
V: TRBV27
J: TRBJ1-2
D: -

CDR3: CASSLTGFSGANVLTF
DNA: TGTGCCAGCAGCTTAACAGGGTTCTCTGGGGCCAACGTCCTGACTTTC
size: -
V: TRBV11-1
J: TRBJ2-6
D: -

CDR3: CSVEKRLNTEAFF
DNA: TGCAGCGTCGAGAAGAGACTGAACACTGAAGCTTTCTTT
size: few
V: TRBV29-1
J: TRBJ1-1
D: -

CDR3: CASSQAGARTEAFF
DNA: TGTGCCAGCAGCCAAGCGGGGGCGCGGACTGAAGCTTTCTTT
size: -
V: TRBV7-3
J: TRBJ1-1
D: -